This T cell receptor (beta chain) derives from a study of cytomegalovirus exposure and HLA in healthy donors. Whole-study context: Earlier, fewer than 130 million unique TCR beta sequences were recovered from some 200 million T cells by an analysis.

V was pared by 0 bases and J by 9 bases, with 1 base of the junction left unmatched. Germline loops: CDR1 SGHRS, CDR2 YFSETQ. The CDR3 runs 13 residues. This clone was observed once. Its antigen is unidentified. Findings and limits, study-wide: Cytomegalovirus association was assigned to around 150 TCR beta chains. Rarity held for most TCR sequences, but there were some public TCRs that occurred in many donors. Roughly even sequencing depth across donors was the assumption behind the presence/absence analyses.

In the PCR, 60 Vbeta and 13 Jbeta primers were used. Sequencing used immunoSEQ multiplex PCR; TCRdb keeps in-frame clones, though not all of them. The profile shows around 200,000 clones, approximately 84% of them singletons. The sequence was collected from a woman between 40 and 55 years old in good health and CMV-seronegative. Sample: PBMCs. The chain links TRBV5-1 to TRBJ2-1; the match to TRBD2 covers 9 bases. CDR3 in DNA: TGCGCCAGCAGCTTGGGACTAGCGGCTGAGCAGTTCTTC. Residues: CASSLGLAAEQFF.